These T cell receptor beta chains were read from a single sample in a study of T cells after yellow fever vaccination. TCRdb ran MiXCR on the 5' RACE reads and lists one entry per CDR3 protein. The repertoire consists of 120,000 or so distinct CDR3 sequences, with approximately 16% occurring once and the leading ten covering roughly 43%. This material consisted of CD8+ T cells sorted from PBMCs, taken 5 days after the yellow fever booster vaccination. The receptors shown here come from a man aged 18-30 years who received the YFV17D yellow fever vaccine. The CDR3 runs from the conserved cysteine through the conserved F or W. The order of the fields is CDR3 DNA, CDR3 protein, V gene, clone size, J gene, D gene. The D gene is left open where the match is weak. Size values are once, few and many counts, or a class for expanded clones, and some rows have none.

CDR3 DNA: TGCGCCAGCAGCCATGACAGGGTCGGGAACACTGAAGCTTTCTTT; CDR3 protein: CASSHDRVGNTEAFF; V gene: TRBV4-3; clone size: few; J gene: TRBJ1-1; D gene: TRBD1
CDR3 DNA: TGCAGTGCTAGAGTTTTGATAGCGGGGGCCGACAATGAGCAGTTCTTC; CDR3 protein: CSARVLIAGADNEQFF; V gene: TRBV20-1; clone size: few; J gene: TRBJ2-1; D gene: TRBD2
CDR3 DNA: TGCAGCGTTGAAGATTGGGGACTTTCCACAGATACGCAGTATTTT; CDR3 protein: CSVEDWGLSTDTQYF; V gene: TRBV29-1; clone size: few; J gene: TRBJ2-3; D gene: .
CDR3 DNA: TGCAGCGCCGGACAGGGCTACGAGCAGTACTTC; CDR3 protein: CSAGQGYEQYF; V gene: TRBV29-1; clone size: many; J gene: TRBJ2-7; D gene: TRBD1
CDR3 DNA: TGTGCCAGCAGCTCGACCCACACAGATACGCAGTATTTT; CDR3 protein: CASSSTHTDTQYF; V gene: TRBV7-3; clone size: few; J gene: TRBJ2-3; D gene: .
CDR3 DNA: TGCAGTGCTAGAGACACAGGGTTCGGTGGGGATGAAAAACTGTTTTTT; CDR3 protein: CSARDTGFGGDEKLFF; V gene: TRBV20-1; clone size: once; J gene: TRBJ1-4; D gene: .
CDR3 DNA: TGCGCCAGCAGCGTCGAGAAGGGATATTCACCCCTCCACTTT; CDR3 protein: CASSVEKGYSPLHF; V gene: TRBV4-3; clone size: .; J gene: TRBJ1-6; D gene: .
CDR3 DNA: TGTGCCTGGAGACCAAGGGAGTACACTGAAGCTTTCTTT; CDR3 protein: CAWRPREYTEAFF; V gene: TRBV30; clone size: few; J gene: TRBJ1-1; D gene: .
CDR3 DNA: TGCGCCAGCAGGGCAAATGAAAAACTGTTTTTT; CDR3 protein: CASRANEKLFF; V gene: TRBV4-1; clone size: few; J gene: TRBJ1-4; D gene: .
CDR3 DNA: TGTGCCACCAGCAGAGAGGACAGGGGGCTGGAGACCCAGTACTTC; CDR3 protein: CATSREDRGLETQYF; V gene: TRBV15; clone size: .; J gene: TRBJ2-5; D gene: TRBD1